Reported below is one T cell receptor (beta chain). What it binds is not known. This sample was taken from a study of T cell responses to AZD1222 COVID-19 vaccine. Pooling was applied to second doses at about 4 or about 12 weeks. The assay was immunoSEQ multiplex PCR, and TCRdb's table has in-frame clones only and misses some. The table shows under 150,000 clones, with around 90% occurring only once. Study conclusions and caveats: Targets within unmutated variant regions were reportedly found for nearly half of spike-specific TCRs. There were mostly white British donors and more females than males, and clonal diversity was possibly underestimated. Spike-specific TCR depth and breadth grew after two AZD1222 doses.

V lost 4 bases, J lost 0 bases, and 8 bases stayed unmatched. The CDR3 sequence is 18 residues long. The germline V gene encodes CDR1 SGHAT and CDR2 FQNNGV. This sequence joins TRBV11-2 and TRBJ2-6; 8 bases line up with TRBD2. The receptor was derived from an adult who received the AZD1222 COVID-19 vaccine. Sequencing used peripheral blood, obtained 28 days after the second AZD1222 dose. The CDR3: CASSSTVGGVSGANVLTF. DNA for the CDR3: TGTGCCAGCAGCTCAACGGTCGGGGGGGTCTCTGGGGCCAACGTCCTGACTTTC.